These 9 T cell receptor beta chains came from one sample sequenced in a study of identical twins. TCRdb re-called the 5' RACE reads through MiXCR, storing one row per CDR3 protein. The data hold under 1 million distinct CDR3 sequences, with 10% to 15% observed a single time. These data were also reused for a study on yellow fever vaccine responses in identical twins.

The sample taken for sequencing was PBMCs. These TCRs come from a woman between 18 and 30 years old in good health.

With regard to this clonotype: This may be a read error: a much more frequent sequence differs by one nucleotide. J is TRBJ2-3 and V is TRBV15; unclear D gene. Trimming stripped 6 bases from V and 0 bases from J, with 10 bases between. The CDR3 length is 14 residues. The germline CDR1 and CDR2 sequences are LNHNV and YYDKDF (reference sequence). The CDR3 here is CATSGLTSTDTQYF. CDR3 sequence (DNA): TGTGCCACCAGTGGCCTCACTAGCACAGATACGCAGTATTTT.

Only a few counts were recorded for this clonotype. The chain links TRBV6-4 to TRBJ2-1; 11 bases are shared with TRBD2. The trim removed 4 bases at V and 6 bases at J, leaving 8 bases unmatched. The CDR3 totals 16 residues. Germline CDR1 reads MRHNA; CDR2 reads SNTAGT. CDR3 residues: CASSVGTSGGLNEQFF. CDR3 nucleotides: TGTGCCAGCAGTGTTGGAACTAGCGGGGGCCTCAATGAGCAGTTCTTC.

There are many counts of this clonotype. In DNA, the CDR3 is TGTGCCACCAGTGATCCGGGAGAGGCAGATACGCAGTATTTT. The encoded protein is CATSDPGEADTQYF. The chain has TRBV24-1 and TRBJ2-3, with TRBD2 as a possible D gene (6 bases). The CDR3 extends over 14 amino acids. V gave up 3 bases and J gave up 4 bases, with 10 bases separating them. Per the germline V gene, CDR1 is KGHDR and CDR2 is SFDVKD.

This clonotype has a handful of counts. The chain recombines TRBV4-1 with TRBJ1-4; 9 bases line up with TRBD1. Trimming at V came to 2 bases and at J to 7 bases, leaving 8 bases not matched to a gene. Germline loops: CDR1 MGHRA, CDR2 YSYEKL. The CDR3 runs 16 residues. The CDR3, as DNA: TGCGCCAGCAGCCAACTTGGGGGGACAGGGCGTGAAAAACTGTTTTTT. Its translation: CASSQLGGTGREKLFF.

This clonotype was seen a few times. This chain links TRBV6-2 or TRBV6-3 with TRBJ2-1; TRBD2 matches at 10 bases. V shed 0 bases, J shed 5 bases, and the junction held 7 bases outside the gene matches. This CDR3 contains 17 residues. CDR1 is MNHEY, CDR2 SVGEGT, per germline. For the CDR3, the DNA is TGTGCCAGCAGTTACTCCGTTAGCGGGAGGTTGGACAATGAGCAGTTCTTC. Protein: CASSYSVSGRLDNEQFF.

This clonotype was detected only a few times. The chain uses TRBV6-5 and TRBJ2-7, with 7 positions matching TRBD2. Germline loops: CDR1 MNHEY, CDR2 SVGAGI. After removal of 0 bases from V and 7 bases from J, the junction contained 9 bases not matched to a gene. The CDR3 is 15 amino acids. Here the CDR3 reads CASSYSTGGLVEQYF. Here the CDR3 DNA reads TGTGCCAGCAGTTACTCCACGGGGGGTTTGGTTGAGCAGTACTTC.

This clonotype was counted only a few times. The V call is TRBV11-2, the J call TRBJ2-1, with 7 bases aligning to TRBD1. V lost 3 bases, J lost 7 bases, and 18 bases stayed unmatched. The CDR3 has 18 residues. From germline, CDR1 is SGHAT and CDR2 FQNNGV. Here the CDR3 reads CASSFSRPLTGLRNEQFF. DNA for the CDR3: TGTGCCAGCAGCTTCTCAAGACCCTTGACAGGGCTAAGGAATGAGCAGTTCTTC. Looking up the rest from reference TRBV11-2 and TRBJ2-1 gives the full variable domain: EAGVAQSPRYKIIEKRQSVAFWCNPISGHATLYWYQQILGQGPKLLIQFQNNGVVDDSQLPKDRFSAERLKGVDSTLKIQPAKLEDSAVYLCASSFSRPLTGLRNEQFFGPGTRLTVL.

In this sample, this clonotype turned up a few times. The V gene is TRBV19, the J gene TRBJ1-5, with 8 bases matching TRBD1. This CDR3 comprises 14 residues. The junction had 5 bases not matched to a gene; V was cut back by 5 bases and J by 5 bases. Germline V gene data show CDR1 as LNHDA and CDR2 as SQIVND (reference sequence). CDR3 loop: CASSQQGVDQPQHF. The CDR3 DNA reads TGTGCCAGTAGTCAACAGGGGGTTGATCAGCCCCAGCATTTT.

This clonotype has only a few counts. This chain connects TRBV7-9 to TRBJ2-7; maybe TRBD2 (6 bases). The CDR3 is 15 amino acids. Germline loops: CDR1 SEHNR, CDR2 FQNEAQ (reference sequence). Trimming removed 5 bases from V and 0 bases from J, with 14 bases in between. The CDR3 sequence: CASSPGAVPSYEQYF. In nucleotides, the CDR3 is TGTGCCAGCAGCCCGGGAGCGGTACCCTCCTACGAGCAGTACTTC.